This T cell receptor beta chain was identified in a study of cytomegalovirus exposure and HLA in healthy donors. Notes on the study in general: The tendency of first-cohort TCR clusters to co-occur in the 90 to 150 validation repertoires emerged from a later analysis.

A remark on this clone: Its antigen is not known.

CDR3 length: 14 residues. Germline V gives CDR1 KGHSH, CDR2 LQKENI. V was pared by 2 bases and J by 3 bases, with 5 bases between. Sequencing was performed with immunoSEQ multiplex PCR; in TCRdb, only in-frame clones are kept and a portion is missing. The sample holds a few hundred thousand clones, roughly nine tenths seen once. The TCR comes from a man younger than 35 in good health and CMV-seropositive. V is TRBV18 and J is TRBJ2-6; D gene ambiguous. What was sequenced was PBMCs. The CDR3 here is CASSPGNGANVLTF. Here the CDR3 DNA reads TGTGCCAGCTCACCAGGGAATGGGGCCAACGTCCTGACTTTC.